Following are 2 T cell receptor beta chains from one sample sequenced in a study of glioma-infiltrating T cells after dendritic cell vaccination. Produced via immunoSEQ multiplex PCR; TCRdb's table is partial and in-frame only. Among around 73,000 clones, around 80% were seen once, and the ten largest hold 2.1%. Sequenced here: blood, sampled before dendritic cell vaccination. These receptors were taken from a human donor with glioblastoma.

The chain links TRBV30 to TRBJ1-2, with 7 bases fitting TRBD1. This CDR3 region has 12 residues. Germline V gene sequence: CDR1 GTSNPN, CDR2 SVGIG (reference sequence). J was trimmed by 2 bases and V by 8 bases; bases with no gene match: 5. CDR3 amino acids: CAGTGQNYGYTF. The CDR3 bases are TGTGCCGGTACGGGACAGAACTATGGCTACACCTTC.

The chain joins TRBV7-2 to TRBJ2-5; unclear D gene. The CDR3 sequence is 13 residues long. V gave up 0 bases and J gave up 2 bases, with 4 bases separating them. Germline-derived CDR1 and CDR2 are SGHTA and FQGNSA. CDR3 bases: TGTGCCAGCAGCTTAGCGAGTCAAGAGACCCAGTACTTC. This translates into CASSLASQETQYF. Together with reference TRBV7-2 and TRBJ2-5, the CDR3 gives the full variable domain: GAGVSQSPSNKVTEKGKDVELRCDPISGHTALYWYRQSLGQGLEFLIYFQGNSAPDKSGLPSDRFSAERTGGSVSTLTIQRTQQEDSAVYLCASSLASQETQYFGPGTRLLVL.